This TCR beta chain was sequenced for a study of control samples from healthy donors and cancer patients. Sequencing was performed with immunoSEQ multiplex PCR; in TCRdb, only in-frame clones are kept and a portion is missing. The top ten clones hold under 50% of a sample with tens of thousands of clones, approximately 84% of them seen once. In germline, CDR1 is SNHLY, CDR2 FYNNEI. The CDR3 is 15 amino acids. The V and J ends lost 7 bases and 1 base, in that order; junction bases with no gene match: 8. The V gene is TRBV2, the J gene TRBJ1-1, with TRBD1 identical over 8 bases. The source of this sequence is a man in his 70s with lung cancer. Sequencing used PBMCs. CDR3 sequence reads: CASKKPGGENTEAFF. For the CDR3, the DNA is TGTGCCAGCAAAAAACCAGGGGGCGAGAACACTGAAGCTTTCTTT.